This T cell receptor beta chain was captured by sequencing in a study of cytomegalovirus exposure and HLA in healthy donors. The assay was immunoSEQ multiplex PCR, and TCRdb's table has in-frame clones only and misses some. In the table there are about 120,000 clones, about 84% of which are singletons. Germline trimming cut 1 base from V and 4 bases from J; bases unmatched to any gene: 6. The CDR3 loop spans 15 amino acids. Germline lookup yields CDR1 KGHSH and CDR2 LQKENI. Source material: PBMCs. The chain links TRBV18 to TRBJ2-5, with TRBD1 identical over 7 bases. The receptor was isolated from a woman aged 25 to 39 in good health and CMV-seronegative. CDR3 residues: CASSPLKAGGETQYF. CDR3 bases: TGTGCCAGCTCACCACTAAAGGCAGGGGGAGAGACCCAGTACTTC.